Detailed here is one T cell receptor (beta chain). These data are taken from a study of T cells in Graves' hyperthyroidism and ophthalmopathy. RNA transcripts provided the source from which TCR beta CDR3 regions were amplified. A first-round RT-PCR of the TCR CDR3 used the HTBI primer set. TCRdb reprocessed the multiplex PCR reads via MiXCR and lists one record per CDR3 protein. This table holds some 720,000 distinct CDR3 sequences, 15% to 20% found once. The specimen was blood. This TCR came from a man aged 18 to 35 with Graves' hyperthyroidism.

CDR3 loop: CASRGLAGMSYNEQFF. CDR3 bases: TGTGCCAGCAGGGGACTAGCGGGGATGTCCTACAATGAGCAGTTCTTC. This chain uses TRBV6-1 with TRBJ2-1; 13 nucleotides line up with TRBD2. V lost 6 bases to trimming and J lost 1 base; unmatched junction nucleotides: 3. CDR3 length: 16 amino acids. Germline V gives CDR1 MNHNS, CDR2 SASEGT.